Described below is a single TCR beta chain sequence and its context. The target of this receptor is not known. No per-base quality is available; no much larger clone lies one base away. The entry originates in a study of shared clonotypes between healthy human individuals (dated by TCRdb to the early 2020s). The study in broad terms: The cohort comprised a couple of women and a few men aged 18 to 49 years. To estimate repertoire size and how much clonotype sharing occurs between individuals, the study deeply sequenced the blood TCR repertoires of about five healthy adults. To increase sequencing depth and limit assay-specific biases, TCR repertoire library preparation and sequencing were carried out by different laboratories using diverse techniques. Per donor, leukapheresis produced somewhere between about 0.8 and 9.5 billion PBMCs. For each donor, CD4 naive and CD4 memory were each run on three plates, CD8 naive on two plates, and CD8 memory on one plate. Study-wide conclusions, independent of this receptor: Incomplete sequencing was indicated by rarefaction of sorted-subset datasets, despite the large sequencing depth. Compared with non-shared clonotypes, the clonotypes found in all four sorted-subset donors had higher generation probabilities. Naive subsets generally had larger estimated clonotype richness than memory subsets did. Sampling was restricted to blood, and TCR repertoires in tissue are likely to differ from TCR repertoires in blood. Based on pairwise subsampling, the degree of clonotype sharing among donors was expected to be affected by sequencing depth. When a handful of donors were compared, the shared fraction of clonotypes was about 5% for naive CD4, roughly 3.4% for naive CD8, more than 2% for memory CD4, and 0.3% to 0.5% for memory CD8. The genetic and exposure-history diversity represented was limited by the small number of donors.

Here V drops 5 bases and J drops 6 bases, and the junction holds 6 bases not matched to any gene. CDR1 is given as SGHAT and CDR2 as FQNNGV, both from the germline V gene. Counted from cysteine to phenylalanine, this CDR3 has 14 amino acids. CDR3 DNA only is kept here, 42 bases in frame from base 1. CD8 naive samples were CD45RO-negative cells positively selected for CCR7, giving a CD45RA+CCR7+ population that excluded TemRA cells. Healthy HIV-negative adults with no recently reported acute infections or vaccinations were included as donors. All donors were Caucasian adults living in Nashville, Tennessee, USA. Blood was collected by leukapheresis, and PBMCs were isolated by Ficoll-Histopaque density gradient centrifugation and then cryopreserved in liquid nitrogen vapor phase. Purity and quantity of every magnetically sorted T cell population were checked by analytical flow cytometry. Genomic DNA was isolated from every sorted fraction and measured by UV absorbance on a Nanodrop 2000c.

TCR CDR3 regions were amplified from genomic DNA by multiplex PCR using the deep immunoSEQ assay. Extracted genomic DNA from each cell subset was spread evenly across all wells of several immunoSEQ 96-well plates, with each plate serving as a replicate. For sorted subsets, 150 to 200 ng genomic DNA, equal to 30,000 or so T cell genomes, was loaded into each replicate PCR. Purified libraries were quantified with a Qubit 3.0 fluorometer, sized on a Bioanalyzer 2100, and re-quantified with the KAPA Library Quantification kit. Every immunoSEQ 96-well plate was sequenced on a dedicated single-read 150-cycle Illumina NextSeq 550 flow cell. As for the original processing: Because only junctional sequences without quality scores were contained in the immunoSEQ output, filtering matching that applied to full-length reads could not be performed. Sequences were annotated with PyIR, a Python wrapper for IgBLAST v1.9, and V/J genes and CDR3 were assigned using IMGT germline references. Any read was removed if the V/J assignment was weak (E-value above 1e-6), the CDR3 was missing, or the read contained stop codons, out-of-frame junctions, or ambiguous translated residues. A V3J clonotype was defined by an identical inferred V gene, J gene, and CDR3 amino acid sequence. The percentage overlap between two repertoires was calculated by dividing the number of shared unique clonotypes by the size of the smaller repertoire. Richness of each repertoire was evaluated using RTK rarefaction, the Chao1 estimator, and Recon v2.1 estimates of unobserved clonotypes. Generation probabilities for all TCRbeta clonotypes obtained by the gDNA method from a handful of donors were computed using OLGA. TCRdb retrieved this table from immuneACCESS and kept in-frame rearrangements only. Not all clones are present; in checked studies, unresolved V genes account for under half, and no reason is known for the remainder. V and J calls and clone size are given by that table; D and trimming were obtained from the DNA. This sample has hundreds of thousands of clones in its table, and about 96% of those were observed once. About 0.12% of the sample rests with the top ten.

Sequencing input: naive CD8+ T cells sorted from blood. Read against the paper, the sample's cell subset or site label means: CD45RA+CCR7+. The clonotype was recovered from a woman in her twenties or thirties in good health. The sequence links TRBV11-2 to TRBJ1-2, and TRBD1 aligns with 10 junction nucleotides. The DNA sequence reads TGTGCCAGCAGCCCAACAGGGACAGGGGATGGCTACACCTTC. Protein translation: CASSPTGTGDGYTF.